This entry features one T cell receptor (beta chain) sequence. Its antigen remains undetermined. No base quality information exists; no much larger clone differs at one position. TCRbeta CDR3 regions were amplified from genomic DNA by means of the immunoSEQ Assay, a bias-controlled multiplex PCR. Per the source publication's procedure: Nucleated cell counts per sample were estimated from amplification of reference gene primers within the assay. Sequence reads were collapsed and filtered to measure the absolute abundance of every unique TCRbeta CDR3 rearrangement. For each sample, productive Simpson clonality was calculated by taking the square root of Simpson's diversity index across productive rearrangements. TCRdb took over this immuneACCESS table, retaining in-frame rearrangements with V and J assigned. Such tables are incomplete; in checked studies, under half of the missing clones stem from an unresolved V gene, and the remainder is unexplained. V and J calls and clone size are those listed in that table; D and trimming were worked out from the DNA. This sample has around 250,000 clones in its table, and 82% of those were observed once. The ten largest account for around 1.8% of the sample.

The source of the sample is a study of blood T cell repertoires in COVID-19 (dated by TCRdb to 2018 to 2021). Regarding the complete study: Collaborator samples came from the United States, Italy and Spain and covered acute and convalescent phases of COVID-19. Deeply sampled blood TCRbeta repertoires from subjects exposed to, actively infected with, or recovered from COVID-19 were included in the dataset. The material from the prospective study consisted of cDNA or gDNA derived from T cells, B-cell-depleted T cells, or PBMCs. Nearly every sample came with metadata listing a de-identified subject ID, COVID-19 status, age in years and sex. A freely available public database, intended as a resource for researchers studying the immune response to SARS-CoV-2, is where the repertoires were released. HLA class I and class II types, where available, came from metadata supplied by the sample provider rather than from assay-based typing. Samples came from the ongoing ImmuneRACE study (first 160 participants) plus 1,254 subjects from 6 global collaborators. Paper-wide results and their limitations: The quantity of clinical and demographic metadata differed by source and by participant and was supplied without curation.

Compared with germline, V lacks 4 bases and J lacks 3 bases; bases without a gene match: 6. The CDR3 runs 14 amino acids, cysteine and phenylalanine included. Here the CDR3 DNA is all that survives: 42 bases in frame from base 1. Based on the germline V gene, the CDR1 and CDR2 sequences are SGHTA and FQGNSA. Each collaborating institution followed its own protocols to collect whole blood in K2EDTA tubes. Collaborator samples were shipped for TCRbeta analysis as frozen whole blood, isolated PBMCs, or DNA extracted from either sample type. Rearrangement joined TRBV7-2 to TRBJ2-7, and 7 junction bases match TRBD2. The clonotype was recovered from a woman at least 80 years old with acute or convalescent COVID-19. The specimen was peripheral blood. Here the CDR3 is given as CASSSMGGDYEQYF. The DNA reads TGTGCCAGCAGCTCCATGGGGGGGGACTACGAGCAGTACTTC.